A single sample is the source of the 15 T cell receptor beta chains below, sequenced in a study of blood T cell repertoires in COVID-19. This table comes from immunoSEQ multiplex PCR, and its TCRdb copy is limited to in-frame clones, with some not included. The table lists roughly 100,000 clones, 81% of them singletons. Sequencing was carried out using peripheral blood. These receptors originate from an elderly man with acute or convalescent COVID-19.

J is TRBJ2-2 and V is TRBV7-3; D is unresolved. Germline lookup yields CDR1 SGHTA and CDR2 FQGTGA. The CDR3 consists of 13 residues. V lost 1 base, J lost 5 bases, and 5 bases lay in between. The CDR3 spells CASSLNPTGELFF. Here the CDR3 DNA reads TGTGCCAGCAGCTTAAATCCAACCGGGGAGCTGTTTTTT.

The table lists this clone with a few counts. The chain couples TRBV7-2 to TRBJ1-2, with 7 bases identical to TRBD1. The CDR3 contains 14 residues. In germline, CDR1 is SGHTA, CDR2 FQGNSA. V shed 0 bases and J 6 bases; nucleotides not matched to a gene: 4. The CDR3 nucleotides read TGTGCCAGCAGCTTAGCGGGCCAGGGGGATGGCTACACCTTC. Translating it yields CASSLAGQGDGYTF.

This clone was counted a few times. This specimen includes other DNA sequences encoding the same CDR3. The chain employs TRBV5-1 and TRBJ1-1; perhaps TRBD1 as D (5 bases). Between the trimmed V and J ends, which lost 2 bases and 1 base, there was a span of 9 bases. The CDR3 is made up of 14 amino acids. Germline V gives CDR1 SGHRS, CDR2 YFSETQ. The CDR3 spells CASSFDGGNTEAFF. As DNA, the CDR3 is TGCGCCAGCAGCTTCGACGGGGGGAACACTGAAGCTTTCTTT.

The V gene is TRBV6-5, the J gene TRBJ1-6; D may be TRBD1 (5 bases). This CDR3 has 14 residues. CDR1 and CDR2 from the germline V gene are MNHEY and SVGAGI. V gave up 7 bases and J gave up 7 bases, with 14 bases separating them. The CDR3 loop is CASITGTENSPLHF. CDR3 coding DNA: TGTGCCAGCATTACCGGGACTGAGAATTCACCCCTCCACTTT.

This chain links TRBV7-9 with TRBJ2-4; TRBD2 matches at 8 bases. The V segment lost 2 bases and the J segment 3 bases; nucleotides outside the gene matches: 6. The CDR3 loop spans 16 amino acids. CDR1 and CDR2 from the germline V gene are SEHNR and FQNEAQ (reference sequence). CDR3 nucleotides: TGTGCCAGCAGCTTAACCCCCGGGGGGGGCAAAAACATTCAGTACTTC. Its protein is CASSLTPGGGKNIQYF. The full variable domain, in which reference TRBV7-9 and TRBJ2-4 provide the parts outside the CDR3, is DTGVSQNPRHKITKRGQNVTFRCDPISEHNRLYWYRQTLGQGPEFLTYFQNEAQLEKSRLLSDRFSAERPKGSFSTLEIQRTEQGDSAMYLCASSLTPGGGKNIQYFGAGTRLSVL.

CDR3 amino acids: CASSFGGETQYF. In nucleotides, the CDR3 is TGTGCCAGCAGTTTTGGGGGGGAGACCCAGTACTTC. This chain joins TRBV12-3 or TRBV12-4 and TRBJ2-5; possibly TRBD2 for D (6 bases). The CDR3 sequence is 12 residues long. V was trimmed by 3 bases and J by 5 bases, leaving 7 bases between them.

The chain employs TRBV5-6 and TRBJ1-3; a weak D match, TRBD1 (5 bases). CDR3 size: 14 residues. The V end was cut by 1 base, the J end by 2 bases, with 7 bases between. Germline assignment: CDR1 SGHDT and CDR2 YYEEEE. CDR3: CASSLKGTGNTIYF. CDR3 DNA: TGTGCCAGCAGCTTGAAGGGGACTGGAAACACCATATATTTT.

In this sample, this clone turned up a few times. The V and J genes are TRBV3-1 (or the pseudogene TRBV3-2) and TRBJ1-1; D call uncertain. The germline gives CDR1 LGHDT, CDR2 YNNKEL (reference sequence). The V end was cut by 1 base, the J end by 1 base, with 10 bases between. The CDR3 runs 15 residues. The CDR3: CASSQGTETNTEAFF. The CDR3 nucleotides read TGTGCCAGCAGCCAAGGAACAGAGACGAACACTGAAGCTTTCTTT.

This chain joins TRBV29-1 and TRBJ2-7, with D possibly TRBD1 on 6 matching bases. The CDR3 sequence is 12 residues long. Germline lookup yields CDR1 SQVTM and CDR2 ANQGSEA. V dropped 4 bases and J dropped 5 bases, with 12 bases sitting between them. The CDR3 spells CSVGGQRDEQYF. For the CDR3, the DNA is TGCAGCGTTGGGGGACAACGGGACGAGCAGTACTTC.

The chain carries TRBV7-2 and TRBJ2-1; D possibly corresponds to TRBD2 (5 bases). Germline-derived CDR1 and CDR2 are SGHTA and FQGNSA. Trimming cost V 1 base and J 5 bases, with 9 bases left between them. CDR3 length: 14 residues. CDR3 DNA: TGTGCCAGCAGCTTAGGGAGGACGGACAATGAGCAGTTCTTC. Its translation is CASSLGRTDNEQFF.

The chain carries TRBV5-1 and TRBJ2-2, with a possible D match to TRBD2 (6 bases). The CDR3 is 19 residues long. Trimming took off 0 bases at V and 0 bases at J, with 18 bases between the two ends. Per germline, CDR1 SGHRS and CDR2 YFSETQ. The DNA of the CDR3 is TGCGCCAGCAGCTTGGGGCCAACCGGGACTGTAGCGAACACCGGGGAGCTGTTTTTT. It encodes CASSLGPTGTVANTGELFF.

The CDR3 DNA sequence: TGTGCCAGCTCACCAAGAAGCGGGAGTGGGGAGACCCAGTACTTC. It encodes CASSPRSGSGETQYF. This chain links TRBV18 with TRBJ2-5; 8 bases align to TRBD2. This CDR3 has 15 residues. CDR1 is KGHSH, CDR2 LQKENI, per germline. The junction had 7 bases not matched to a gene; V was cut back by 2 bases and J by 5 bases. The variable domain in full, completed from reference TRBV18 and TRBJ2-5, reads NAGVMQNPRHLVRRRGQEARLRCSPMKGHSHVYWYRQLPEEGLKFMVYLQKENIIDESGMPKERFSAEFPKEGPSILRIQQVVRGDSAAYFCASSPRSGSGETQYFGPGTRLLVL.

This rearrangement joins TRBV5-1 to TRBJ1-3, with TRBD1 as a possible D gene (5 bases). CDR1 and CDR2 from the germline V gene are SGHRS and YFSETQ. V lost 0 bases and J 2 bases, leaving 9 bases between the germline ends. There are 15 residues in the CDR3. CDR3 in DNA: TGCGCCAGCAGCTTGGGTTCGGGGGCTGGAAACACCATATATTTT. Amino acids: CASSLGSGAGNTIYF. Drawing the rest from reference TRBV5-1 and TRBJ1-3, the complete variable domain is KAGVTQTPRYLIKTRGQQVTLSCSPISGHRSVSWYQQTPGQGLQFLFEYFSETQRNKGNFPGRFSGRQFSNSRSEMNVSTLELGDSALYLCASSLGSGAGNTIYFGEGSWLTVV.

The sample holds a few counts of this clone. The chain links TRBV5-5 to TRBJ2-5, with D unresolved. V dropped 0 bases and J dropped 1 base, with 7 bases sitting between them. The CDR3 spans 14 residues. Germline assignment: CDR1 SGHKS and CDR2 YYEKEE (reference sequence). CDR3 region: CASSLGAPQETQYF. DNA of the CDR3: TGTGCCAGCAGCTTGGGAGCTCCCCAAGAGACCCAGTACTTC. Full variable domain (rest looked up from reference TRBV5-5 and TRBJ2-5): DAGVTQSPTHLIKTRGQQVTLRCSPISGHKSVSWYQQVLGQGPQFIFQYYEKEERGRGNFPDRFSARQFPNYSSELNVNALLLGDSALYLCASSLGAPQETQYFGPGTRLLVL.

This clone was recorded a few times. This chain links TRBV6-5 with TRBJ2-5; 10 bases are a match to TRBD1. Per germline, CDR1 MNHEY and CDR2 SVGAGI. This CDR3 contains 14 residues. The ends lost 4 bases at V and 5 bases at J; junction bases unmatched: 4. CDR3 protein: CASSSTGGSETQYF. CDR3 nucleotide sequence: TGTGCCAGCAGTTCGACAGGGGGCAGTGAGACCCAGTACTTC.